This T cell receptor beta chain was captured by sequencing in a study of OX40 agonist ivuxolimab in advanced cancers. About the investigation overall: The costimulatory receptor OX40 (CD134) was targeted by ivuxolimab, a fully human IgG2 agonistic monoclonal antibody. Intravenous ivuxolimab was administered to patients every 2 weeks at six dose levels: 0.01, 0.1, 0.3, 1.5, 3 and 10 mg/kg. Of the roughly 51 dose-escalation patients, hepatocellular carcinoma was present in about 20, melanoma in approximately 15, renal cell carcinoma in 9 and head and neck cancer in 9. A male proportion of roughly 85% and a mean age of 60 years, ranging from roughly 23 to 85, were recorded for the dose-escalation cohort. Patients were allowed to have had prior anti-PD-1, anti-PD-L1 or anti-CTLA-4 therapy, and around 37% of the dose-escalation patients had previously received checkpoint inhibitors. Partial responses were achieved by three dose-escalation patients, of whom one had hepatocellular carcinoma and two had cutaneous melanoma. Peripheral TCRbeta sequencing aimed to test whether ivuxolimab altered TCR sequence diversity and caused clonal T-cell expansion. The paper describes the monotherapy dose-escalation part (N of about 50 patients) of the phase I trial of ivuxolimab.

To sequence the TCRbeta CDR3 region, genomic DNA was isolated from the sorted cells. TCRbeta CDR3 regions were sequenced using the immunoSEQ Assay. TCRdb carries this immuneACCESS record with in-frame sequences only. Its versions omit some clonotypes, under half of them owing to an unresolved V gene in the studies checked, with the rest unexplained. This sample has about 150,000 clones in its table, and approximately 94% of those were observed once. The ten largest clonotypes hold just over 0.3% of the sample. The research as a whole found: At doses from 0.1 to 3.0 mg/kg, clonal expansion was seen in both CD4+ and CD8+ blood T cells between baseline and week 6. After ivuxolimab, CD8+ T cells had more expanded clones than CD4+ T cells on average. Low levels of normalized T-cell clonal expansion were also shown by some nonresponding patients. In the 0.1-3.0 mg/kg groups, partial responders were among the patients with the lowest normalized peripheral clonal expansion, particularly in CD8+ T cells. Which antigens the clonally expanded peripheral T cells were specific for was not determined.

In the case of this clone: The target of this receptor is not known. Base qualities are not provided; no much larger clone lies one nucleotide away.

The trial excluded patients who had a history of autoimmune disease or who were on systemic immunosuppression. Peripheral blood for TCR sequencing was collected from all dose cohorts at baseline, on cycle 4 day 1, and on cycle 7 day 1. The samples were drawn from a first-in-human, open-label, multicenter phase I dose-escalation trial of ivuxolimab. Adults with locally advanced or metastatic melanoma, renal cell, hepatocellular, or head and neck squamous cell carcinoma were enrolled in the trial. Before TCR sequencing, CD4+ T cells and CD8+ T cells from peripheral blood were sorted into separate populations. The germline ends are 16 bases apart after V is trimmed by 1 base and J by 7 bases. Measured from the cysteine to the phenylalanine, the CDR3 is 15 residues long. Here the CDR3 DNA is all that survives: 45 bases in frame from base 1. CDR1 and CDR2 were assigned from the germline V gene as SGHTA and FQGNSA.

This sample comprised CD4+ or CD8+ T cells sorted from blood, obtained in a trial of the OX40 agonist ivuxolimab. The clonotype comes from an adult with an advanced solid tumor such as melanoma, head and neck, liver or kidney cancer. Rearrangement joined TRBV7-2 to TRBJ1-1; TRBD1 is perhaps the D gene, given 6 matching bases. This receptor carries the CDR3 CASSLERARGGEAFF. In nucleotides, the sequence is TGTGCCAGCAGCTTAGAGAGAGCCAGGGGAGGTGAAGCTTTCTTT.